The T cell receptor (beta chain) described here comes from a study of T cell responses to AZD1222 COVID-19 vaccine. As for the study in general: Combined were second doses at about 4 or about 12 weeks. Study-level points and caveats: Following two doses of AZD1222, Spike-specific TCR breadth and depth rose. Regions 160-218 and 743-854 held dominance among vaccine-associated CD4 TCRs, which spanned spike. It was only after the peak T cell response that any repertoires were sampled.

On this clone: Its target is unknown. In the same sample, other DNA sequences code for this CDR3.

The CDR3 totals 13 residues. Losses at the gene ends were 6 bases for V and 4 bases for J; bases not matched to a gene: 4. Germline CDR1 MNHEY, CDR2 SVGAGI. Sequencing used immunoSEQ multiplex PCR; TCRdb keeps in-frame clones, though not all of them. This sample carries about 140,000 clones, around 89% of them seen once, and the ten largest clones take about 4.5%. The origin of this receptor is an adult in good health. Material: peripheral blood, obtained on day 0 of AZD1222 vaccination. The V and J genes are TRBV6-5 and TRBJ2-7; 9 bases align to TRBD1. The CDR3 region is CASSRDRAYEQYF. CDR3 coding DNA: TGTGCCAGCAGCCGGGACAGGGCGTACGAGCAGTACTTC.